The 15 T cell receptor beta chains in this list originate from one sample, sequenced in a study of cytomegalovirus exposure and HLA in healthy donors (dated by TCRdb to 2016 to 2017). The library relied on the immunoSEQ multiplex PCR assay. The multiplex PCR relied on a mix of 60 forward primers for TCR Vbeta segments and 13 reverse primers for TCR Jbeta segments. Entries here come from immuneACCESS through TCRdb and include only in-frame sequences with V and J called. Some clones fail to appear in such tables; in the studies checked, an unresolved V gene covers under half of the shortfall, and the cause of the remainder is unknown. The sample table shows about 130,000 clones, and roughly 74% are seen once. The ten largest clonotypes hold approximately 6% of the sample. Sequenced sample: PBMCs. The receptors originated from a woman in her 50s in good health and CMV-seropositive.

The chain recombines TRBV27 with TRBJ2-1, with 8 bases matching TRBD2. This CDR3 has 14 amino acids. Germline V gene lookup returns CDR1 MNHEY and CDR2 SMNVEV (reference sequence). V was pared by 4 bases and J by 13 bases, with 12 bases of the junction left unmatched. CDR3 nucleotides: TGTGCCAGCAGTTCGCCGGGACTAGAGGGGCCCCAGTTCTTC. Its translation is CASSSPGLEGPQFF.

This clone was picked up a small number of times. This rearrangement joins TRBV29-1 to TRBJ1-5; 8 bases agree with TRBD1. V lost 6 bases, J lost 3 bases, and 7 bases stayed unmatched. The germline V gene has CDR1 SQVTM and CDR2 ANQGSEA. CDR3 length: 14 residues. CDR3 amino acids: CSVGGTGANQPQHF. The DNA of the CDR3 is TGCAGCGTGGGTGGGACAGGTGCCAATCAGCCCCAGCATTTT.

This chain joins TRBV29-1 and TRBJ1-2, with TRBD1 matching 7 bases. The V segment lost 7 bases and the J segment 3 bases; nucleotides outside the gene matches: 5. The CDR3 is 12 amino acids. Germline lookup yields CDR1 SQVTM and CDR2 ANQGSEA. The CDR3 bases are TGCAGCGCACACAGGGGTGACTATGGCTACACCTTC. Translation: CSAHRGDYGYTF. Supplemented by reference TRBV29-1 and TRBJ1-2, the full variable domain reads SAVISQKPSRDICQRGTSLTIQCQVDSQVTMMFWYRQQPGQSLTLIATANQGSEATYESGFVIDKFPISRPNLTFSTLTVSNMSPEDSSIYLCSAHRGDYGYTFGSGTRLTVV.

This chain links TRBV29-1 with TRBJ1-1, with 8 bases that match TRBD1. The CDR3 loop spans 13 amino acids. J gave up 10 bases and V 1 base, and 8 bases lay outside the gene matches. Germline values: CDR1 SQVTM, CDR2 ANQGSEA. The CDR3 DNA reads TGCAGCGTTGAAGGGACAGGGAGGGGTGGAGCTTTCTTT. Its translation is CSVEGTGRGGAFF.

This chain joins TRBV27 and TRBJ2-7, with D perhaps TRBD2 (7 bases). Germline V lookup: CDR1 MNHEY, CDR2 SMNVEV (reference sequence). The CDR3 sequence is 15 residues long. V lost 4 bases to trimming and J lost 3 bases, with 16 bases between them. This chain's CDR3 is CASSYRRGAVYEQYF. The CDR3 region has the DNA TGTGCCAGCAGTTACCGCCGGGGGGCGGTCTACGAGCAGTACTTC.

CDR3: CASSQDPAWILANVLTF. For the CDR3, the DNA is TGTGCCAGCAGCCAAGACCCAGCGTGGATCTTAGCCAACGTCCTGACTTTC. J is TRBJ2-6 and V is TRBV14, with unresolved D. CDR1 is SGHDN and CDR2 is FVKESK in the germline V gene. This CDR3 has 17 amino acids. V lost 0 bases to trimming and J lost 7 bases, with 16 bases between them. Using reference TRBV14 and TRBJ2-6 for the parts outside the CDR3, the full variable domain is EAGVTQFPSHSVIEKGQTVTLRCDPISGHDNLYWYRRVMGKEIKFLLHFVKESKQDESGMPNNRFLAERTGGTYSTLKVQPAELEDSGVYFCASSQDPAWILANVLTFGAGSRLTVL.

This chain connects TRBV7-2 to TRBJ2-7; tentatively, D is TRBD1 (6 bases). Germline V gene sequence: CDR1 SGHTA, CDR2 FQGNSA. The CDR3 covers 14 residues. V was cut by 1 base and J by 7 bases, with 14 bases left in between. The chain's CDR3 is CASSLGGQGREQYF. CDR3 DNA: TGTGCCAGCAGCTTAGGGGGGCAGGGGCGTGAGCAGTACTTC.

This clone appeared a single time. This chain connects TRBV12-1 to TRBJ2-1; the DNA was not used to check the table's D call, TRBD1. TRBV12-1 is a recognized pseudogene. The CDR3 loop spans 14 amino acids. The CDR3 loop is CASSSVLKGDEQFF. The CDR3 nucleotides read TGTGCCAGCAGTTCGGTTTTGAAGGGGGATGAGCAGTTCTTC.

This sequence joins TRBV7-2 and TRBJ2-7, with 10 positions matching TRBD2. V lost 5 bases to trimming and J lost 2 bases; unmatched junction nucleotides: 3. The germline CDR1 and CDR2 sequences are SGHTA and FQGNSA. This CDR3 has 14 residues. The CDR3 DNA sequence: TGTGCCAGCAGCGCTAGCGGGGGACCCTACGAGCAGTACTTC. It translates to CASSASGGPYEQYF.

The V and J genes are TRBV6-5 and TRBJ2-1; 10 nucleotides align to TRBD2. V lost 2 bases to trimming and J lost 2 bases; unmatched junction nucleotides: 3. CDR3 length: 16 residues. Germline V gene lookup returns CDR1 MNHEY and CDR2 SVGAGI. The CDR3 loop reads CASSYATSGAYNEQFF. The CDR3, as DNA: TGTGCCAGCAGTTACGCCACTAGCGGGGCCTACAATGAGCAGTTCTTC.

The V gene is TRBV25-1, the J gene TRBJ2-5; TRBD1 matches 7 bases. The end of the DNA is better explained by TRBJ2-7, so the J call may be wrong. The CDR3 spans 14 residues. The germline gives CDR1 MGHDK, CDR2 SYGVNS. In DNA form, the CDR3 reads TGTGCCAGCAGTGACCCCAACAGGGGCTACGAGCAGTACTTC. This sequence encodes CASSDPNRGYEQYF.

The chain uses TRBV5-4 and TRBJ1-2; 12 bases align to TRBD1. Germline loops: CDR1 SGHNT, CDR2 YYREEE (reference sequence). The CDR3 covers 16 residues. Unmatched junction bases numbered 7, after V lost 4 bases and J lost 3 bases. The CDR3 region is CASSPRDRGPDYGYTF. CDR3 nucleotide sequence: TGTGCCAGCAGCCCTAGGGACAGGGGGCCGGACTATGGCTACACCTTC.

V and J are TRBV7-2 and TRBJ1-3; the match to TRBD1 covers 7 bases. Germline V CDR1 and CDR2: SGHTA, FQGNSA. The CDR3 is 14 amino acids. Losses at the gene ends were 5 bases for V and 8 bases for J; bases not matched to a gene: 9. CDR3 protein: CASSTSTGADTIYF. CDR3 coding DNA: TGTGCCAGCAGCACCTCTACAGGGGCCGACACCATATATTTT. The entire variable domain, with the rest obtained from reference TRBV7-2 and TRBJ1-3, is as follows: GAGVSQSPSNKVTEKGKDVELRCDPISGHTALYWYRQSLGQGLEFLIYFQGNSAPDKSGLPSDRFSAERTGGSVSTLTIQRTQQEDSAVYLCASSTSTGADTIYFGEGSWLTVV.

This sequence joins TRBV19 and TRBJ2-1; 10 bases agree with TRBD2. Per the germline V gene, CDR1 is LNHDA and CDR2 is SQIVND (reference sequence). V lost 3 bases, J lost 2 bases, and 4 bases stayed unmatched. The CDR3 loop spans 16 amino acids. CDR3 nucleotide sequence: TGTGCCAGTAGTATGTCAGCGGGGGGGCCCTACAATGAGCAGTTCTTC. It specifies CASSMSAGGPYNEQFF.

The gene calls are TRBV19 and TRBJ2-7; 7 nucleotides align to TRBD1. The CDR3 sequence is 16 residues long. V shed 0 bases and J 1 base; nucleotides not matched to a gene: 6. The germline CDR1 and CDR2 sequences are LNHDA and SQIVND (reference sequence). The DNA of the CDR3 is TGTGCCAGTAGTATAGAGTCCGGGACAGCGTCCTACGAGCAGTACTTC. Protein: CASSIESGTASYEQYF.